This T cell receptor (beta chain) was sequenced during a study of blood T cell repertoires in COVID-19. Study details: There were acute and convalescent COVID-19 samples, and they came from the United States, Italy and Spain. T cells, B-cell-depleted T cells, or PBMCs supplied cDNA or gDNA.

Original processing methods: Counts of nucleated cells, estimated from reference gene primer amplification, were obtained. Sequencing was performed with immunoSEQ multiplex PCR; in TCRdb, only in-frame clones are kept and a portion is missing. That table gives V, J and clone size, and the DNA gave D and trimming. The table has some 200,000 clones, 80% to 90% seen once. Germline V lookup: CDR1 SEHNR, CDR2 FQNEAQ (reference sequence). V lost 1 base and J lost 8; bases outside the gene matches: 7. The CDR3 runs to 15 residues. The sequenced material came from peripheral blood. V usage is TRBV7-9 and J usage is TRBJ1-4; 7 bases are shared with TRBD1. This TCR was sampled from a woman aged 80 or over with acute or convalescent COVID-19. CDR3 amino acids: CASSLVAGGGEKLFF. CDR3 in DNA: TGTGCCAGCAGCTTAGTGGCAGGGGGAGGAGAAAAACTGTTTTTT.